Presented here are 5 T cell receptor beta chains from one specimen sequenced in a study of blood T cell repertoires in COVID-19. Libraries were prepared by immunoSEQ multiplex PCR; TCRdb keeps only in-frame clonotypes and omits some of them. The sample lists around 270,000 clones, around 87% occurring once. The sample was peripheral blood. These receptors originate from a woman in her forties or fifties with acute or convalescent COVID-19.

In this sample, this clone turned up once. V and J are TRBV28 and TRBJ2-1; possibly TRBD2 for D (6 bases). The CDR3 covers 18 residues. Germline CDR1 reads MDHEN; CDR2 reads SYDVKM. Between the trimmed V and J ends, which lost 2 bases and 3 bases, there was a span of 20 bases. This CDR3 is CASSLGLANPADYNEQFF. The CDR3 DNA follows: TGTGCCAGCAGTTTAGGGCTAGCGAACCCCGCGGACTACAATGAGCAGTTCTTC.

The CDR3 loop is CASSLLRRSYNEQFF. The DNA for the CDR3 is TGTGCCAGCAGTTTATTGCGAAGATCCTACAATGAGCAGTTCTTC. The J gene is TRBJ2-1, the V gene TRBV28; D is ambiguous. The CDR3 totals 15 residues. Between the trimmed V and J ends, which lost 1 base and 1 base, there was a span of 8 bases. In germline, CDR1 is MDHEN, CDR2 SYDVKM. Variable domain in full (rest from reference TRBV28 and TRBJ2-1): DVKVTQSSRYLVKRTGEKVFLECVQDMDHENMFWYRQDPGLGLRLIYFSYDVKMKEKGDIPEGYSVSREKKERFSLILESASTNQTSMYLCASSLLRRSYNEQFFGPGTRLTVL.

The J gene is TRBJ2-1, the V gene TRBV7-3; 10 bases map to TRBD1. The V gene end was trimmed by 2 bases and the J gene end by 15 bases; junction bases not matched to a gene: 4. The germline V gene has CDR1 SGHTA and CDR2 FQGTGA. The CDR3 loop spans 12 amino acids. The CDR3 region has the DNA TGTGCCAGCAGCTTAGATGGGACAGGGGTGTTCTTC. Residues: CASSLDGTGVFF.

The DNA of the CDR3 is TGTGCCAGCAGTGAAAACCGGGAGGGTTTTTACGAGCAGTACTTC. Protein product: CASSENREGFYEQYF. The chain has TRBV2 and TRBJ2-7; 8 nucleotides line up with TRBD2. V lost 2 bases, J lost 4 bases, and 7 bases stayed unmatched. Germline CDR1 is SNHLY and CDR2 is FYNNEI. This CDR3 spans 15 amino acids.

This clone came up once. The chain carries TRBV10-3 and TRBJ2-7; D possibly corresponds to TRBD1 (5 bases). Germline CDR1 and CDR2: ENHRY and SYGVKD. This CDR3 comprises 12 residues. Deletions cut 6 bases from V and 2 bases from J, with 8 bases between. The CDR3 spells CAIRTETYEQYF. The CDR3 DNA reads TGTGCCATCAGGACAGAGACCTACGAGCAGTACTTC.